The rows below give T cell receptor beta chains drawn from one sample of a study of cytomegalovirus exposure and HLA in healthy donors. The protocol was immunoSEQ multiplex PCR, while the TCRdb copy is restricted to in-frame clones and leaves out a portion. The sample carries about 260,000 clones, around 66% recorded once. The specimen was PBMCs. These receptors originate from a female donor in good health and CMV-seronegative. The CDR3 runs from the conserved cysteine through the conserved F or W. The D gene is left open where the match is weak. Not every row has a clone size; where given, it reads once, few, many or a size class.

TRBJ1-2 few - TRBV10-3 CAISGQPNYGYTF TGTGCCATCAGCGGACAGCCAAACTATGGCTACACCTTC
TRBJ2-7 - - TRBV5-1 CASSSQGGYEQYF TGCGCCAGCAGCTCGCAGGGGGGCTACGAGCAGTACTTC
TRBJ2-5 once - TRBV20-1 CSASREEQYF TGCAGTGCTTCGAGGGAAGAGCAGTACTTC
TRBJ1-2 - - TRBV2 CASSAKLYTF TGTGCCAGCAGTGCAAAGCTCTACACCTTC
TRBJ1-5 - - TRBV7-9 CASSSSARHNQPQHF TGTGCCAGCAGCTCTAGTGCGCGGCACAATCAGCCCCAGCATTTT
TRBJ1-2 - - TRBV6-1 CASSEESAGRYGYTF TGTGCCAGCAGTGAAGAATCGGCAGGGCGCTATGGCTACACCTTC
TRBJ2-3 - TRBD2 TRBV5-4 CASSLGLAGGDTQYF TGTGCCAGCAGCTTGGGACTAGCGGGAGGGGATACGCAGTATTTT
TRBJ1-1 few - TRBV7-9 CASSLPRDEAFF TGTGCCAGCAGCCTCCCCAGGGATGAAGCTTTCTTT
TRBJ1-1 - TRBD1 TRBV2 CASSELGGANTEAFF TGTGCCAGCAGTGAACTAGGGGGCGCGAACACTGAAGCTTTCTTT
TRBJ2-7 - - TRBV7-9 CASSPPGQTYEQYF TGTGCCAGCAGCCCACCCGGACAGACCTACGAGCAGTACTTC
TRBJ2-1 once TRBD2 TRBV5-4 CASSWVAGGPNEQFF TGTGCCAGCAGCTGGGTAGCGGGAGGGCCCAATGAGCAGTTCTTC
TRBJ2-7 - - TRBV13 CASSPDYGYEQYF TGTGCCAGCAGCCCGGACTATGGCTACGAGCAGTACTTC
TRBJ2-7 few TRBD1 TRBV14 CASSGDRFGSSEQYF TGTGCCAGCAGCGGGGACAGGTTCGGGAGTTCTGAGCAGTACTTC
TRBJ2-7 few TRBD2 TRBV6-1 CASLRTSSNLGQYF TGTGCCAGCCTCCGGACTAGCTCTAATCTGGGGCAGTACTTC
TRBJ1-1 few - TRBV6-5 CASTGAGTEAFF TGTGCCAGCACAGGGGCGGGCACTGAAGCTTTCTTT
TRBJ2-1 - TRBD2 TRBV27 CASSWAGGTDEQFF TGTGCCAGCAGTTGGGCGGGGGGTACAGATGAGCAGTTCTTC
TRBJ2-2 - - TRBV28 CASSLTGSTGELFF TGTGCCAGCAGTTTAACAGGATCCACCGGGGAGCTGTTTTTT
TRBJ1-1 - - TRBV5-1 CASSDQGNTEAFF TGCGCCAGCAGCGACCAGGGGAACACTGAAGCCTTCTTT
TRBJ1-2 - TRBD1 TRBV4-1 CASRDGTGRGGYTF TGCGCCAGCAGGGACGGGACAGGAAGAGGTGGCTACACCTTC
TRBJ1-3 - - TRBV5-5 CASSSGVPLSGNTIYF TGTGCCAGCAGCTCCGGGGTGCCCCTCTCTGGAAACACCATATATTTT
TRBJ2-3 - TRBD1 TRBV14 CASSLRDRATDTQYF TGTGCCAGCAGCCTCCGGGACAGGGCTACAGATACGCAGTATTTT
TRBJ2-5 few TRBD2 TRBV5-1 CASSYGLAEETQYF TGCGCCAGCAGCTACGGACTAGCGGAAGAGACCCAGTACTTC
TRBJ2-2 - TRBD2 TRBV10-3 CATDDAGGPRELFF TGTGCCACAGATGACGCGGGAGGGCCCAGGGAGCTGTTTTTT
TRBJ2-1 - TRBD2 TRBV4-2 CASSQGSGLAGREQFF TGTGCCAGCAGCCAAGGGAGCGGACTAGCGGGAAGGGAGCAGTTCTTC